This TCR beta chain emerged from a study of CD8+CD57+ T cells in acquired aplastic anemia. This clonotype was seen a few times. Antigen: not known. Genomic DNA, the template, was used for profiling of the TCR beta VDJ and CDR3. TCRdb used MiXCR to reprocess the reads, holding one entry per CDR3 protein. The profile covers roughly 500,000 distinct CDR3 sequences, with approximately 33% appearing a single time and less than 1% taken by the ten largest. Whole-study findings and limits: Between patients and controls, 25 to 35 CD8+ CDR3 sequences were found in common.

The CDR3 contains 16 residues. Germline V gives CDR1 DFQATT, CDR2 SNEGSKA (reference sequence). After removal of 6 bases from V and 1 base from J, the junction contained 9 bases not matched to a gene. Flow cytometry had shown expanded CD8+CD57+ cells in the patients chosen for sequencing. This clonotype originated in a human donor with aplastic anemia. The chain couples TRBV20-1 to TRBJ2-3; 11 nucleotides align to TRBD2. Material for sequencing was sorted CD4+, CD8+, or CD8+CD57+ T cells (not recorded which) from PBMCs. CDR3 DNA: TGCAGTGCCGTATTCAGACTAGCGGGGCGCACAGATACGCAGTATTTT. Translating it yields CSAVFRLAGRTDTQYF.